This entry lists 14 T cell receptor beta chains sequenced from one sample in a study of vaccination effects on CD4 cells after COVID-19. Here immunoSEQ multiplex PCR was the method, and the copy in TCRdb shows in-frame clones only, minus some. The table shows approximately 30,000 clones, with over 70% occurring only once. Their antigens remain unidentified. Researchers isolated CD4+ T cells once 9 to 11 days of culture had elapsed. Subjects were given two BNT162b2 or mRNA-1273 vaccine doses. Sequences were derived from CD4+ T cells from PBMCs cultured without peptide, sampled after COVID-19 vaccination. The receptor source for this set is a human donor who received a COVID-19 vaccine.

This chain links TRBV5-6 with TRBJ2-7, with D perhaps TRBD1 (8 bases). This CDR3 spans 14 amino acids. Per the germline V gene, CDR1 is SGHDT and CDR2 is YYEEEE. Trimming removed 3 bases at V and 4 bases at J, with 14 bases between. The CDR3 reads CASSSTGGEYEQYF. CDR3 bases: TGTGCCAGCAGCTCAACAGGGGGGGAATACGAGCAGTACTTC.

The chain carries TRBV5-1 and TRBJ2-7, with D unclear. The CDR3 contains 15 residues. V was clipped by 5 bases and J by 0 bases, with 15 bases between them. The V gene's germline CDR1 is SGHRS and CDR2 YFSETQ. CDR3 in amino acids: CASRVVGQSSYEQYF. The CDR3, as DNA: TGCGCCAGCAGGGTGGTGGGCCAGAGCTCCTACGAGCAGTACTTC.

The chain links TRBV29-1 to TRBJ2-2; D possibly matches TRBD1 or TRBD2 (6 bases each). Per the germline V gene, CDR1 is SQVTM and CDR2 is ANQGSEA. Trimming cost V 6 bases and J 5 bases, with 10 bases left between them. The CDR3 runs 12 residues. The chain's CDR3 is CSVGGRTGELFF. Here the CDR3 DNA reads TGCAGCGTGGGGGGCAGAACCGGGGAGCTGTTTTTT.

This clone was detected only a few times. The chain combines TRBV25-1 with TRBJ2-1; TRBD2 might be the D (6 bases). Trimming left V 5 bases short and J 14 bases short, with 19 bases between. The CDR3 has 13 residues. From germline, CDR1 is MGHDK and CDR2 SYGVNS. The CDR3 here is CASSPLGYRGEFF. The CDR3 coding sequence is TGTGCCAGCAGTCCCCTCGGGTATCGCGGGGAGTTCTTC.

The rearrangement links TRBV5-4 to TRBJ2-5; 15 bases match TRBD2. This CDR3 has 16 residues. Germline V gene sequence: CDR1 SGHNT, CDR2 YYREEE (reference sequence). J gave up 2 bases and V 5 bases, and 4 bases lay outside the gene matches. The CDR3 DNA sequence: TGTGCCAGCAGTCGGACTAGCGGGGGGGGACAAGAGACCCAGTACTTC. This sequence encodes CASSRTSGGGQETQYF.

This chain connects TRBV5-6 to TRBJ2-1; perhaps TRBD1 as D (6 bases). V lost 8 bases and J lost 9, with 18 bases in between. The germline CDR1 and CDR2 sequences are SGHDT and YYEEEE. CDR3 length: 13 amino acids. The CDR3 reads CASRRGLTGEQFF. CDR3 in DNA: TGTGCCAGTCGAAGGGGGTTAACGGGTGAGCAGTTCTTC.

CDR3 sequence: CASSQDRVELMIGGELFF. The CDR3 DNA reads TGTGCCAGCAGCCAAGATAGGGTCGAACTCATGATAGGCGGGGAGCTGTTTTTT. This chain links TRBV3-1 (or the pseudogene TRBV3-2) with TRBJ2-2; no definite D call. Germline CDR1 reads LGHDT; CDR2 reads YNNKEL (reference sequence). The V end was cut by 0 bases, the J end by 7 bases, with 21 bases between. This CDR3 comprises 18 residues.

The chain links TRBV28 to TRBJ1-2, with unresolved D. Germline V gene data show CDR1 as MDHEN and CDR2 as SYDVKM. Trimming took off 6 bases at V and 8 bases at J, with 10 bases between the two ends. The CDR3 covers 11 residues. CDR3 coding DNA: TGTGCCAGCAGGGAGAAGGTGGGCTACACCTTC. It codes for CASREKVGYTF.

This clone was observed a few times. This sequence joins TRBV6-5 and TRBJ1-5; D uncertain. This CDR3 region has 14 residues. Deletions cut 6 bases from V and 6 bases from J, with 15 bases between. CDR1 and CDR2 from the germline V gene are MNHEY and SVGAGI. This chain's CDR3 is CASRPDRAAQPQHF. CDR3 nucleotides: TGTGCCAGCAGACCCGATCGGGCGGCTCAGCCCCAGCATTTT.

The count of this clone is one. The chain joins TRBV5-4 to TRBJ1-6; unclear D gene. CDR3 size: 15 residues. Trimming pared 0 bases from V and 7 bases from J, leaving 11 bases between. The germline V gene encodes CDR1 SGHNT and CDR2 YYREEE (reference sequence). The CDR3 DNA sequence: TGTGCCAGCAGCTTGGGGCGGAGTCGGAATTCACCCCTCCACTTT. Translating gives CASSLGRSRNSPLHF.

This chain uses TRBV2 with TRBJ1-1; TRBD1 matches at 10 bases. This CDR3 has 13 amino acids. CDR1 is SNHLY and CDR2 is FYNNEI in the germline V gene. V was pared by 6 bases and J by 4 bases, with 2 bases of the junction left unmatched. CDR3 protein: CASRGTGATEAFF. In DNA form, the CDR3 reads TGTGCCAGCAGAGGGACAGGGGCCACTGAAGCTTTCTTT.

V gene TRBV28 combines with J gene TRBJ1-6; 7 positions match TRBD1. After removal of 4 bases from V and 9 bases from J, the junction contained 6 bases not matched to a gene. The germline V gene has CDR1 MDHEN and CDR2 SYDVKM. The CDR3 spans 14 residues. The CDR3 loop reads CASSSGQEISPLHF. CDR3 DNA sequence: TGTGCCAGCAGTTCAGGACAGGAAATTTCACCCCTCCACTTT. The whole variable domain, filled in from reference TRBV28 and TRBJ1-6, reads DVKVTQSSRYLVKRTGEKVFLECVQDMDHENMFWYRQDPGLGLRLIYFSYDVKMKEKGDIPEGYSVSREKKERFSLILESASTNQTSMYLCASSSGQEISPLHFGNGTRLTVT.

Turning to this clone: Other DNA sequences in the sample encode the same CDR3. The rearrangement joins TRBV3-1 (or the pseudogene TRBV3-2) to TRBJ1-3; D is unresolved. From germline, CDR1 is LGHDT and CDR2 YNNKEL (reference sequence). The CDR3 is 13 residues long. V was cut by 1 base and J by 4 bases, with 5 bases left in between. CDR3 in amino acids: CASSQGLGNTIYF. For the CDR3, the DNA is TGTGCCAGCAGCCAAGGGCTCGGAAACACCATATATTTT.

This sequence joins TRBV5-1 and TRBJ2-3; 9 bases match TRBD2. The CDR3 sequence is 15 residues long. Germline CDR1 and CDR2: SGHRS and YFSETQ. With V trimmed by 2 bases and J by 6 bases, 7 bases remained unmatched. The CDR3: CASSFGQRGADTQYF. Written as DNA, the CDR3 is TGCGCCAGCAGCTTCGGGCAGCGGGGGGCCGATACGCAGTATTTT.